The 27 T cell receptor beta chains below all came from one sample that was sequenced in a study of Graves' ophthalmopathy and Graves' hyperthyroidism. RNA transcripts yielded amplified TCR beta CDR3 regions. Second-round multiplex PCR came after a first-round RT-PCR that employed HTBI primers. One entry per CDR3 protein, called by TCRdb with MiXCR from the multiplex PCR reads. The repertoire holds about 390,000 distinct CDR3 sequences, with about a sixth as singletons. Input material: peripheral blood. The receptors here all came from an adult woman with stable Graves' hyperthyroidism.

The genes are TRBV6-2 or TRBV6-3 and TRBJ2-6, with D perhaps matching TRBD1 (5 bases). CDR1 and CDR2 (germline): MNHEY, SVGEGT. This CDR3 has 16 residues. Trimming took off 5 bases at V and 2 bases at J, with 13 bases between the two ends. CDR3 DNA: TGTGCCAGCAGTAAGGGGAAGCTCGCTGGGGCCAACGTCCTGACTTTC. It codes for CASSKGKLAGANVLTF.

This clonotype was seen repeatedly, ten times or more. The J gene is TRBJ2-7, the V gene TRBV7-2; D is possibly TRBD1 (7 bases). CDR3 length equals 13 residues. Germline V CDR1 and CDR2: SGHTA, FQGNSA. V lost 5 bases and J lost 3, with 11 bases in between. The CDR3 DNA is TGTGCCAGCAGCCGACAGGGAGGCTACGAGCAGTACTTC. It yields the protein CASSRQGGYEQYF.

This chain connects TRBV12-3 or TRBV12-4 to TRBJ2-7; the match to TRBD2 covers 10 bases. This CDR3 spans 14 amino acids. V was pared by 6 bases and J by 7 bases, with 9 bases of the junction left unmatched. CDR3 nucleotides: TGTGCCAGCAGCAAGCGGGAGGGCCTTGGAGAGCAGTACTTC. This sequence encodes CASSKREGLGEQYF.

This clonotype was detected many times. The chain couples TRBV20-1 to TRBJ2-7, with no clear D. The CDR3 loop spans 12 amino acids. V shed 3 bases and J shed 0 bases, with 6 bases lying between them. Germline loops: CDR1 DFQATT, CDR2 SNEGSKA (reference sequence). As DNA, the CDR3 is TGCAGTGCTAGCGCTACCTCCTACGAGCAGTACTTC. Translated, it gives CSASATSYEQYF.

This clonotype was detected many times. The chain recombines TRBV3-1 with TRBJ1-2; possible D gene TRBD1, 5 bases. There are 18 residues in the CDR3. Trimming removed 6 bases from V and 4 bases from J, with 27 bases in between. Germline V gene sequence: CDR1 LGHDT, CDR2 YNNKEL (reference sequence). The CDR3 sequence is CASRRTSLRGPNGYGYTF. DNA for the CDR3: TGTGCCAGCAGAAGGACCAGCCTCCGGGGCCCCAATGGCTATGGCTACACCTTC.

The V gene is TRBV12-3 or TRBV12-4, the J gene TRBJ1-1; D gene ambiguous. The CDR3 runs to 13 residues. The ends were cut back, 7 bases at V and 1 base at J, with 10 bases in the middle. Written as DNA, the CDR3 is TGTGCCAGCACCCTGGGGAGGAACACTGAAGCTTTCTTT. This translates into CASTLGRNTEAFF.

This clonotype appeared a few times. With a much larger clone just one base away, this may be a read error. The V gene is TRBV19, the J gene TRBJ1-2; unclear D gene. Germline lookup yields CDR1 LNHDA and CDR2 SQIVND (reference sequence). CDR3 size: 13 residues. V lost 5 bases and J lost 0, with 7 bases in between. This CDR3 reads CASSVVANYGYTF. Written as DNA, the CDR3 is TGTGCCAGTAGTGTGGTTGCTAACTATGGCTACACCTTC.

The table lists this clonotype with many counts. The chain combines TRBV20-1 with TRBJ2-5; 8 bases map to TRBD2. Germline CDR1 reads DFQATT; CDR2 reads SNEGSKA (reference sequence). With V trimmed by 6 bases and J by 2 bases, 8 bases remained unmatched. This CDR3 has 14 residues. CDR3 region: CSAKSGSRQETQYF. The DNA for the CDR3 is TGCAGTGCCAAAAGCGGGAGTCGGCAAGAGACCCAGTACTTC.

This clonotype has ten or more counts. V usage is TRBV12-3 or TRBV12-4 and J usage is TRBJ2-2; 7 nucleotides match TRBD2. There are 14 residues in the CDR3. J gave up 0 bases and V 7 bases, and 2 bases lay outside the gene matches. The CDR3 DNA reads TGTGCCAGCACTGGACTAGCGAACACCGGGGAGCTGTTTTTT. Its translation is CASTGLANTGELFF.

This clonotype was detected ten times or more. The J gene is TRBJ1-1, the V gene TRBV4-1, with D unclear. The CDR3 runs 14 residues. The germline CDR1 and CDR2 sequences are MGHRA and YSYEKL. V was pared by 6 bases and J by 4 bases, with 15 bases between. The CDR3 sequence is CASRRKVVGTEAFF. CDR3 in DNA: TGCGCCAGCAGACGTAAAGTGGTGGGCACTGAAGCTTTCTTT.

This clonotype was recorded at least ten times. The V and J genes are TRBV19 and TRBJ2-7, with D unclear. Trimming cost V 1 base and J 6 bases, with 10 bases left between them. Germline V gene lookup returns CDR1 LNHDA and CDR2 SQIVND (reference sequence). The CDR3 runs 13 residues. In DNA, the CDR3 is TGTGCCAGTAGTATAGGCCTAGTTGCCGAGCAGTACTTC. Encoded protein: CASSIGLVAEQYF.

In this sample, this clonotype turned up a few times. The V gene is TRBV28, the J gene TRBJ1-2; D might be TRBD1 (5 bases). The ends were cut back, 6 bases at V and 1 base at J, with 9 bases in the middle. Germline V gene lookup returns CDR1 MDHEN and CDR2 SYDVKM. The CDR3 is made up of 13 amino acids. The CDR3 sequence is CASRTRGNYGYTF. In nucleotides, the CDR3 is TGTGCCAGCAGAACGAGGGGTAACTATGGCTACACCTTC.

This clonotype was counted at least ten times. The chain combines TRBV4-2 with TRBJ1-5; 10 bases line up with TRBD1. Germline V gene sequence: CDR1 LGHNA, CDR2 YNFKEQ. Losses at the gene ends were 5 bases for V and 4 bases for J; bases not matched to a gene: 5. The CDR3 covers 15 residues. The CDR3 DNA follows: TGTGCCAGCAGCTTGCGACAGGGGGCGAATCAGCCCCAGCATTTT. It encodes CASSLRQGANQPQHF.

This clonotype was counted ten times or more. V gene TRBV18 combines with J gene TRBJ2-7; TRBD1 aligns across 7 bases. The germline V gene encodes CDR1 KGHSH and CDR2 LQKENI. CDR3 length equals 12 residues. Unmatched junction bases numbered 3, after V lost 5 bases and J lost 5 bases. The CDR3 protein is CASSDRVDEQYF. CDR3 nucleotides: TGTGCCAGCTCAGACAGGGTAGACGAGCAGTACTTC.

This clonotype was seen many times. The CDR3 region is CASSINPGANYGYTF. The CDR3 nucleotides read TGCGCCAGCAGCATTAACCCAGGGGCTAACTATGGCTACACCTTC. The V and J genes are TRBV5-1 and TRBJ1-2; weak D call: TRBD1 (6 bases). The germline V gene encodes CDR1 SGHRS and CDR2 YFSETQ. This CDR3 has 15 residues. The V end lost 4 bases, the J end lost 0 bases, and 13 bases lay between the germline ends.

This clonotype showed up many times. The V call is TRBV5-1, the J call TRBJ2-2; TRBD2 matches 12 bases. Germline-derived CDR1 and CDR2 are SGHRS and YFSETQ. The CDR3 length is 21 residues. With 4 bases clipped from V and 6 bases from J, the junction kept 22 bases outside the gene matches. The CDR3 here is CASSPGLAGRYDSSRPGELFF. DNA for the CDR3: TGCGCCAGCAGCCCCGGACTAGCGGGAAGGTACGACTCGTCTCGTCCCGGGGAGCTGTTTTTT.

This clonotype was found many times. The V gene is TRBV6-6, the J gene TRBJ2-7; TRBD2 might be the D (5 bases). CDR1 and CDR2 from the germline V gene are MNHNY and SVGAGI (reference sequence). This CDR3 has 18 amino acids. V lost 4 bases and J 2 bases, leaving 24 bases between the germline ends. The CDR3 DNA is TGTGCCAGCAGTTTCGCGAAGTTCAGAGGGCATAGTGCCTACGAGCAGTACTTC. This codes for CASSFAKFRGHSAYEQYF.

There are many counts of this clonotype. The V and J genes are TRBV5-1 and TRBJ1-2; D is undetermined. The CDR3 extends over 13 amino acids. Germline V gene lookup returns CDR1 SGHRS and CDR2 YFSETQ. Trimming cost V 4 bases and J 5 bases, with 12 bases left between them. This CDR3 is CASSHGSNYGYTF. The CDR3 DNA sequence: TGCGCCAGCAGCCATGGCAGCAATTATGGCTACACCTTC.

This clonotype was picked up many times. The chain recombines TRBV11-2 with TRBJ1-2, with D possibly being TRBD1 (6 bases). V lost 2 bases to trimming and J lost 5 bases, with 9 bases between them. In germline, CDR1 is SGHAT, CDR2 FQNNGV. CDR3 length: 13 residues. CDR3 sequence: CASSLPGAYGYTF. CDR3 in DNA: TGTGCCAGCAGCTTACCAGGGGCGTATGGCTACACCTTC.

On this clonotype itself: A much larger clone differs from this one at a single base, so this may be a read error. This rearrangement joins TRBV18 to TRBJ1-1; D gene uncertain. CDR1 is KGHSH and CDR2 is LQKENI in the germline V gene. Trimming shortened V by 4 bases and J by 0 bases, and 9 bases separated the two germline ends. CDR3 size: 14 residues. The CDR3 here is CASSLVPMNTEAFF. The CDR3 bases are TGTGCCAGCTCACTTGTACCCATGAACACTGAAGCTTTCTTT.

This clonotype was detected many times. The limits of the CDR3 on the DNA are not certain, so only TCRdb's listed CDR3 is given. The chain has TRBV19 and TRBJ2-7. The CDR3 has 12 amino acids, counting both end residues. Germline V gene lookup returns CDR1 LNHDA and CDR2 SQIVND (reference sequence). Here the CDR3 reads CVRGYICYEQYF.

The sample holds many counts of this clonotype. V usage is TRBV25-1 and J usage is TRBJ1-1; no firm D call. The CDR3 totals 14 residues. V lost 6 bases to trimming and J lost 6 bases, with 17 bases between them. Germline V gene sequence: CDR1 MGHDK, CDR2 SYGVNS. The CDR3 bases are TGTGCCAGCAGGATAGACACTGAGCGACCTGAAGCTTTCTTT. Translated: CASRIDTERPEAFF.

This clonotype appeared many times. This chain connects TRBV11-2 to TRBJ1-1; 9 bases are shared with TRBD1. V shed 5 bases, J shed 8 bases, and the junction held 12 bases outside the gene matches. Looked up from germline, CDR1 is SGHAT and CDR2 is FQNNGV. There are 15 residues in the CDR3. CDR3 sequence reads: CASSPTTGGGTEAFF. The CDR3 DNA sequence: TGTGCCAGCAGCCCTACGACAGGGGGAGGAACGGAAGCTTTCTTT.

This clonotype was detected many times. The chain employs TRBV12-3 or TRBV12-4 and TRBJ1-2; D gene uncertain. V was cut by 8 bases and J by 6 bases, with 25 bases left in between. The CDR3 spans 16 residues. The CDR3 loop is CASGFQRALVRDGYTF. For the CDR3, the DNA is TGTGCCAGCGGGTTCCAGAGAGCGCTGGTTAGGGATGGCTACACCTTC.

With regard to this clonotype: The missing conserved phenylalanine or tryptophan at the end of this CDR3 makes a read error likely. V gene TRBV24-1 combines with J gene TRBJ1-2, with a possible D match to TRBD1 (5 bases). In germline, CDR1 is KGHDR, CDR2 SFDVKD. V lost 6 bases, J lost 8 bases, and 21 bases lay in between. The CDR3 covers 15 residues. As DNA, the CDR3 is TGTGCCACCAGTTCGGCGGGACCGGTCTGGCGAGGCTACACCGTC. Protein: CATSSAGPVWRGYTV.

The table lists this clonotype with many counts. The genes are TRBV28 and TRBJ1-2, with TRBD1 matching 9 bases. Germline V gives CDR1 MDHEN, CDR2 SYDVKM. CDR3 length: 14 residues. After removal of 4 bases from V and 5 bases from J, the junction contained 5 bases not matched to a gene. CDR3 bases: TGTGCCAGCAGTTCTGGACAGGGGTATTATGGCTACACCTTC. As protein: CASSSGQGYYGYTF.

As regards this clonotype: This could be a read error, since a much larger clone is one nucleotide away. The conserved phenylalanine or tryptophan normally closing the CDR3 is absent here, so this likely arose from a read error. CDR3 sequence (DNA): TGTGCCAGCAGCTACGGACAGTTATACACCTAC. Its protein product is CASSYGQLYTY. The chain employs TRBV5-6 and TRBJ1-2; tentative D call: TRBD1 (6 bases). Germline CDR1 SGHDT, CDR2 YYEEEE. This CDR3 has 11 residues. V was cut by 3 bases and J by 11 bases, with 11 bases left in between.